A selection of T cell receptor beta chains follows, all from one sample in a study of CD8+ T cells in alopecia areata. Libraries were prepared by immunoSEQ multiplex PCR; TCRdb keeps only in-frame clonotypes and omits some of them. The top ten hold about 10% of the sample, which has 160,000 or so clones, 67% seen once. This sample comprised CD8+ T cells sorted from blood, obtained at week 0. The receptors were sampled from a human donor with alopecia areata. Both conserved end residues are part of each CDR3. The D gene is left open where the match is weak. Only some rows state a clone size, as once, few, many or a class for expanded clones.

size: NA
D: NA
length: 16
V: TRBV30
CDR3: CAWSSTGNPSFYEQYF

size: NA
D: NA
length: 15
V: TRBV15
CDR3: CATSRDLGRAYEQYF

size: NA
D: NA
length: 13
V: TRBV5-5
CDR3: CASSLGTNSPLHF

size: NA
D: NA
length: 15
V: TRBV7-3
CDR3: CASSLGSTKADTQYF

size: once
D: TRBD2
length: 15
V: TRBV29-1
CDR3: CSVEGTSGVYNEQFF

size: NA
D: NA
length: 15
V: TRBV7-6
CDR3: CASSLASGAGQPQHF

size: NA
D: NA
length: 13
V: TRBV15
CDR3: CATSNPPYNEQFF

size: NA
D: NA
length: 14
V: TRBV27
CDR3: CASSLGQGNQPQHF

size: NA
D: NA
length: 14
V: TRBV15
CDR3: CATSLDGGHYGYTF

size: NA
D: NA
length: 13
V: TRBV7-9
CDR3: CASSPEDSYEQYF

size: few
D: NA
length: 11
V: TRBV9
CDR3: CASSTRTEAFF

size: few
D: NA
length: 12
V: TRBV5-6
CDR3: CASSPGRDTQYF

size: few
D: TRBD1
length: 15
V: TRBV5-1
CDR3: CASSFHRGSYNEQFF

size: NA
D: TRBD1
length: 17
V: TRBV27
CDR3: CASSLNRGLVGSTEAFF

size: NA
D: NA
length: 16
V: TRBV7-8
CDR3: CASSLVGGGQYNEQFF

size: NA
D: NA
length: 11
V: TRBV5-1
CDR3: CASSRGVEAFF

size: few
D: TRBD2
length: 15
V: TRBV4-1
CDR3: CASSQSSGGAAEQFF

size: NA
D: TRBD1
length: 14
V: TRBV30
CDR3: CAWSADRPRWGYTF

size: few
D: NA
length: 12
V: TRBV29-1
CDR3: CSVRPGGHGYTF

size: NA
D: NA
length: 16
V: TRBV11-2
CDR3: CASSLTTRYSGQPQHF

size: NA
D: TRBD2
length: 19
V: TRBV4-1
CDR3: CASSHAITLSGGGTDTQYF

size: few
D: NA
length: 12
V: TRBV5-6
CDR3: CASSLGSPTQYF

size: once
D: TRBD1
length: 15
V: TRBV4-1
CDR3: CASNPTGKLYNEQFF

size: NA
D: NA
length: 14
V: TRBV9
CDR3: CASSRLLFYEKLFF

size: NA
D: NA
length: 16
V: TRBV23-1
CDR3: CASSQSTPGDQETQYF

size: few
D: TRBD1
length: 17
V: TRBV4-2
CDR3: CASSQDLYRGVQETQYF

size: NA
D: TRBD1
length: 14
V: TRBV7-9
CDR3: CASSSHRGTYEQYF

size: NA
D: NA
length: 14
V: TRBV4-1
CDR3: CASSQAGISYEQYF

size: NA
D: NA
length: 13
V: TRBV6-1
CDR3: CASSALEHYEQYF

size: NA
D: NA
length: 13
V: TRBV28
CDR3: CASSLLLGQEQFF

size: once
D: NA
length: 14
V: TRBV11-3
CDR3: CASSAGEGYNEQFF

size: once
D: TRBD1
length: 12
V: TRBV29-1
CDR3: CSAWTGLDEQYF